This entry concerns a single T cell receptor (beta chain). This entry is derived from a study of blood T cell repertoires in COVID-19. As for the study in general: Among Cohort 3 donors, those recovered had two negative PCRs, clearance, or symptom resolution.

Profiled with immunoSEQ multiplex PCR; TCRdb holds only in-frame clones, not every one. The sample yields 330,000 or so clones, 70% to 90% seen once. Germline loops: CDR1 SGHNT, CDR2 YYREEE (reference sequence). CDR3 length: 15 amino acids. After removal of 4 bases from V and 5 bases from J, the junction contained 7 bases not matched to a gene. The receptor comes from a man between 40 and 49 years old in a cohort exposed to, infected with or recovered from COVID-19 (not recorded which). The V gene is TRBV5-4, the J gene TRBJ2-1, with 9 positions matching TRBD2. The sequenced sample consisted of PBMCs or T cells enriched from blood (not recorded which). The CDR3 sequence: CASSVTSGQNNEQFF. Written as DNA, the CDR3 is TGTGCCAGCAGCGTAACTAGCGGGCAGAACAATGAGCAGTTCTTC.